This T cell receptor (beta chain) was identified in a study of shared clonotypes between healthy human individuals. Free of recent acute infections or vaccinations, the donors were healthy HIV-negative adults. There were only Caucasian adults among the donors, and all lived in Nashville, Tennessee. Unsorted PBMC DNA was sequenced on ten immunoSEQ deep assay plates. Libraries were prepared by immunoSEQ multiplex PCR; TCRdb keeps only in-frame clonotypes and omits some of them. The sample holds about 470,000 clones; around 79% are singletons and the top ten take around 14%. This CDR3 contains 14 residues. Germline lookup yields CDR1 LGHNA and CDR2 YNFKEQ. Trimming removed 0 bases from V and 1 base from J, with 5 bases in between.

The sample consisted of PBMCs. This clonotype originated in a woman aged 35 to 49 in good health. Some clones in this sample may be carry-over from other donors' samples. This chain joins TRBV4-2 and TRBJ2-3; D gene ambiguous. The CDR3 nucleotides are TGTGCCAGCAGCCAAGACTGGGGCACAGATACGCAGTATTTT. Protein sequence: CASSQDWGTDTQYF.